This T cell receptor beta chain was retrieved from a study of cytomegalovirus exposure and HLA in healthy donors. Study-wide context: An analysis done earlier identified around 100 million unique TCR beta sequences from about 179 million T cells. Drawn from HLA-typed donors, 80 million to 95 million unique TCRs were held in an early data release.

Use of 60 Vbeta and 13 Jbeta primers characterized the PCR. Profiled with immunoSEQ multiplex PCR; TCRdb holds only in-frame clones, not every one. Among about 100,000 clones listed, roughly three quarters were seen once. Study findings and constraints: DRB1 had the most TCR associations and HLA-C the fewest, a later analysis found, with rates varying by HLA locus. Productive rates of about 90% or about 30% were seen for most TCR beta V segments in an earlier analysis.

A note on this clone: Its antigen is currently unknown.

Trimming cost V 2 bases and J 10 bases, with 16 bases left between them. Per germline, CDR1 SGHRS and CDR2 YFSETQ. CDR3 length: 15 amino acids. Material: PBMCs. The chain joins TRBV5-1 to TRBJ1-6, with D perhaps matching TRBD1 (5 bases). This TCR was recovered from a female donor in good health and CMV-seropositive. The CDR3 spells CASSLWTGVESPLHF. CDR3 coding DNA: TGCGCCAGCAGCTTATGGACGGGGGTGGAATCACCCCTCCACTTT.